The 7 T cell receptor beta chains below were found in one sample sequenced in a study of shared clonotypes between healthy human individuals. In the naive CD8 group, cells lacked CD45RO and were positively selected for CCR7, so terminally differentiated effector memory CD45RA+ cells were left out. The data were produced by immunoSEQ multiplex PCR, yet TCRdb's version contains in-frame clones alone and is incomplete. The repertoire holds roughly 650,000 clones, with approximately 96% as singletons. Material: naive CD8+ T cells sorted from blood. The receptor set was obtained from a woman under 40 in good health.

The chain employs TRBV5-4 and TRBJ2-7; a weak D match, TRBD2 (6 bases). There are 15 residues in the CDR3. V was pared by 3 bases and J by 7 bases, with 20 bases between. Looked up from germline, CDR1 is SGHNT and CDR2 is YYREEE (reference sequence). The CDR3 DNA is TGTGCCAGCAGCTCTCCAGCTAGCGAGGGAGGAGAGCAGTACTTC. Translated, it gives CASSSPASEGGEQYF. Full variable domain (remainder filled in from reference TRBV5-4 and TRBJ2-7): ETGVTQSPTHLIKTRGQQVTLRCSSQSGHNTVSWYQQALGQGPQFIFQYYREEENGRGNFPPRFSGLQFPNYSSELNVNALELDDSALYLCASSSPASEGGEQYFGPGTRLTVT.

The V and J genes are TRBV27 and TRBJ1-6; 9 nucleotides line up with TRBD1. Germline CDR1 reads MNHEY; CDR2 reads SMNVEV (reference sequence). The J segment lost 9 bases and the V segment lost 5 bases, leaving 2 bases of the junction unmatched. This CDR3 comprises 13 residues. The CDR3 sequence is CASSGQGFSPLHF. CDR3 nucleotides: TGTGCCAGCAGTGGACAGGGGTTTTCACCCCTCCACTTT.

About this clone itself: At the DNA level, this CDR3 is encoded by other sequences in the same sample as well. V is TRBV4-1 and J is TRBJ1-2, with D unresolved. V lost 0 bases and J lost 3, with 8 bases in between. CDR1 is MGHRA and CDR2 is YSYEKL in the germline V gene. The CDR3 spans 14 residues. The DNA for the CDR3 is TGCGCCAGCAGCCAAGATTGGGAGGACTATGGCTACACCTTC. Its translation is CASSQDWEDYGYTF.

V is TRBV5-4 and J is TRBJ2-1; 14 nucleotides align to TRBD2. V dropped 7 bases and J dropped 7; count of bases not matched to a gene: 7. Looked up from germline, CDR1 is SGHNT and CDR2 is YYREEE (reference sequence). The CDR3 contains 15 residues. CDR3 coding DNA: TGTGCCAGCCACGGGGGGACTAGCGGGAGTAATGAGCAGTTCTTC. Its protein product is CASHGGTSGSNEQFF.

This chain's CDR3 is CASAEGGVSYNEQFF. The CDR3 bases are TGTGCCAGCGCCGAGGGCGGTGTCTCCTACAATGAGCAGTTCTTC. The chain recombines TRBV9 with TRBJ2-1; D possibly corresponds to TRBD2 (5 bases). This CDR3 has 15 residues. Per the germline V gene, CDR1 is SGDLS and CDR2 is YYNGEE. V lost 7 bases and J lost 0, with 14 bases in between. The full variable domain, with the rest looked up from reference TRBV9 and TRBJ2-1, is DSGVTQTPKHLITATGQRVTLRCSPRSGDLSVYWYQQSLDQGLQFLIQYYNGEERAKGNILERFSAQQFPDLHSELNLSSLELGDSALYFCASAEGGVSYNEQFFGPGTRLTVL.

The gene calls are TRBV5-6 and TRBJ2-1; unclear D gene. Germline V gives CDR1 SGHDT, CDR2 YYEEEE. V dropped 3 bases and J dropped 7 bases, with 8 bases sitting between them. The CDR3 runs 12 residues. CDR3 amino acids: CASSSTENEQFF. The CDR3 DNA reads as TGTGCCAGCAGCTCTACAGAAAATGAGCAGTTCTTC. Drawing the rest from reference TRBV5-6 and TRBJ2-1, the complete variable domain is DAGVTQSPTHLIKTRGQQVTLRCSPKSGHDTVSWYQQALGQGPQFIFQYYEEEERQRGNFPDRFSGHQFPNYSSELNVNALLLGDSALYLCASSSTENEQFFGPGTRLTVL.

The genes are TRBV9 and TRBJ1-1; perhaps TRBD1 as D (5 bases). Trimming removed 0 bases at V and 2 bases at J, with 11 bases between. The germline V gene has CDR1 SGDLS and CDR2 YYNGEE. The length of the CDR3 is 15 residues. DNA of the CDR3: TGTGCCAGCAGCGTAGAATTCCAGGGAAACACTGAAGCTTTCTTT. It yields the protein CASSVEFQGNTEAFF.